This T cell receptor (beta chain) was identified during a study of shared clonotypes between healthy human individuals. Study overall: The donor pool was made up of a couple of women and three men aged 18 to 49.

The method was immunoSEQ multiplex PCR; TCRdb's version includes in-frame clones alone and lacks a portion of them. The repertoire consists of 300,000 to 400,000 clones, with roughly 70% occurring once and the leading ten covering about a tenth. V trimming: 5 bases; J trimming: 0 bases; junction bases outside the gene matches: 7. Looked up from germline, CDR1 is MDHEN and CDR2 is SYDVKM. CDR3 size: 15 residues. Findings of the study overall: Shared clonotypes across all four donors exceeded non-shared ones in generation probability. Tissue TCR repertoires likely differ from these blood-only repertoires.

This clone is a singleton in its sample. What it recognizes is unknown. CD4+ cells underwent separation, giving CD45RA+ naive and CD45RA-negative memory subsets. V is TRBV28 and J is TRBJ2-7, with TRBD1 identical over 7 bases. This receptor was taken from a man between 25 and 39 years old in good health. Sequencing was performed on memory CD4+ T cells sorted from blood. Documented subset: CD45RA-negative fraction. The CDR3, as DNA: TGTGCCAGCAGTACGCCCCGGGACAGCTCCTACGAGCAGTACTTC. Encoded protein: CASSTPRDSSYEQYF.